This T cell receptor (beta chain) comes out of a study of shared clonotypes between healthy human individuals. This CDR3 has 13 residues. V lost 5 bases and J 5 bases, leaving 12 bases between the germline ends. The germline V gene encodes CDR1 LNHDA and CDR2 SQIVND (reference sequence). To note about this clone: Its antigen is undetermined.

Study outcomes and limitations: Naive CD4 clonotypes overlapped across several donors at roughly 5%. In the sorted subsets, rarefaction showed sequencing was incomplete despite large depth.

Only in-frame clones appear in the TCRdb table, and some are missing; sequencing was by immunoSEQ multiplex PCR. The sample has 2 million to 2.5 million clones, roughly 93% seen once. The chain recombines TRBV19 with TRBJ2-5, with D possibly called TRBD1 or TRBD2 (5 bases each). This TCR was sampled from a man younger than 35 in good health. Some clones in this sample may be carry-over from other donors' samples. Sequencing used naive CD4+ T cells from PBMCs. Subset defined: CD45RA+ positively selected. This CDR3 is CASSPGTWETQYF. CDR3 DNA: TGTGCCAGTAGTCCCGGGACGTGGGAGACCCAGTACTTC.